The present T cell receptor beta chain was sequenced within a study of T cell responses to AZD1222 COVID-19 vaccine. The repertoire was sequenced with immunoSEQ multiplex PCR; TCRdb's copy has only in-frame clones and lacks some. Of around 65,000 clones listed, approximately 83% are singletons. This clone was detected a few times. The sequence was obtained from an adult in good health. Sample: peripheral blood, taken on day 0 of AZD1222 vaccination.

The CDR3, as DNA: TGTGCCAGCAGGATAGTAGGCACAGATACGCAGTATTTT. Protein product: CASRIVGTDTQYF. The chain couples TRBV7-2 to TRBJ2-3; D remains unclear. The CDR3 has 13 amino acids. V was clipped by 6 bases and J by 1 base, with 8 bases between them. The germline gives CDR1 SGHTA, CDR2 FQGNSA.